The 3 T cell receptor beta chains in this list originate from one sample, sequenced in a study of regulatory T cells in long-lasting Graves disease. Arm-PCR of CDR3 regions and iRepertoire HTBI primers were the basis on which TCR beta libraries were built. Each CDR3 protein gets one entry after TCRdb re-called the multiplex PCR reads with MiXCR. The sample includes about 540,000 distinct CDR3 sequences, about 13% seen only once; the top ten take roughly a tenth. Indicated time point: newly diagnosed GD, antithyroid drugs for less than 3 months. Researchers made the TCR library from RNA that was extracted from PBMCs. This same sample was also taken into another study, of T cells in Graves' hyperthyroidism and ophthalmopathy.

The sequencing used peripheral blood mononuclear cells (PBMCs), collected at new diagnosis, from a patient treated with antithyroid drugs. These TCRs come from a man aged 25 to 40 with Graves disease.

On this clonotype itself: A read error may explain this, as a much larger clone is one base away. The J gene is TRBJ2-2, the V gene TRBV11-3, with a weak D call TRBD1 (8 bases). This CDR3 is built from 16 residues. Germline CDR1 and CDR2: SGHNT and YENEEA. This chain's CDR3 is CASSGNRGGNTGGLFF. The DNA of the CDR3 is TGTGCCAGCAGCGGTAACAGGGGGGGAAACACCGGGGGGCTGTTTTTT. Looking up the rest from reference TRBV11-3 and TRBJ2-2 gives the full variable domain: EAGVVQSPRYKIIEKKQPVAFWCNPISGHNTLYWYLQNLGQGPELLIRYENEEAVDDSQLPKDRFSAERLKGVDSTLKIQPAELGDSAVYLCASSGNRGGNTGGLFFGEGSRLTVL.

This sequence joins TRBV4-1 and TRBJ1-3, with 7 bases identical to TRBD1. The CDR3 covers 15 residues. Germline CDR1 reads MGHRA; CDR2 reads YSYEKL. V was pared by 3 bases and J by 3 bases, with 5 bases of the junction left unmatched. CDR3 sequence: CASSQAGTVGNTIYF. Written as DNA, the CDR3 is TGCGCCAGCAGCCAGGCAGGGACAGTTGGAAACACCATATATTTT.

Ten or more counts support this clonotype. V gene TRBV12-3 or TRBV12-4 combines with J gene TRBJ2-1, with D possibly being TRBD1 or TRBD2 (6 bases each). The CDR3 has 13 amino acids. V lost 1 base to trimming and J lost 10 bases, with 11 bases between them. In nucleotides, the CDR3 is TGTGCCAGCAGTTTAGGGGGGGCCAACGAGCAGTTCTTC. It specifies CASSLGGANEQFF.